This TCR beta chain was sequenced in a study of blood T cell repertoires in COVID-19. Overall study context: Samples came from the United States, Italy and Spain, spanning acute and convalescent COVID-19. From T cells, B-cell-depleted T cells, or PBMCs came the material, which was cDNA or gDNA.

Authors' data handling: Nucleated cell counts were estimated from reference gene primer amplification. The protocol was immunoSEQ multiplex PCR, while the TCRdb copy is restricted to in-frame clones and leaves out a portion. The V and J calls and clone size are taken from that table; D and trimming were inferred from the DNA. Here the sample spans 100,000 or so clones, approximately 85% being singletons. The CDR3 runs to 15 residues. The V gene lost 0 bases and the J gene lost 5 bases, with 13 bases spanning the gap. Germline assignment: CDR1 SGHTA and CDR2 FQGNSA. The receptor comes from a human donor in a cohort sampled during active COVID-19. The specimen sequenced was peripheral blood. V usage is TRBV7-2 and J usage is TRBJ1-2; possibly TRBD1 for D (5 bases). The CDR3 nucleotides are TGTGCCAGCAGCTTAGCGGGGCCAGGCGATTATGGCTACACCTTC. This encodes CASSLAGPGDYGYTF.